The 2 T cell receptor beta chains below all came from one sample that was sequenced in a study of cytomegalovirus exposure and HLA in healthy donors. Primers included in the PCR were 60 Vbeta and 13 Jbeta primers. Clones were sequenced by immunoSEQ multiplex PCR, and TCRdb holds only the in-frame ones, with some missing. Of roughly 70,000 clones in the sample, 82% were seen once. Sequenced sample: PBMCs. The source of these receptors is a young man in good health and CMV-seronegative.

This clone was seen only a few times. V and J are TRBV5-8 and TRBJ2-3; 8 bases map to TRBD2. This CDR3 has 15 residues. V lost 3 bases and J lost 7; bases outside the gene matches: 10. The germline V gene has CDR1 SGHTS and CDR2 YDEGEE. The CDR3 here is CASSWAGGALNTQYF. CDR3 coding DNA: TGTGCCAGCAGCTGGGCCGGGGGGGCCCTGAATACGCAGTATTTT.

This sequence joins TRBV5-1 and TRBJ2-7; 9 nucleotides match TRBD1. Germline V CDR1 and CDR2: SGHRS, YFSETQ. The V segment lost 4 bases and the J segment 6 bases; nucleotides outside the gene matches: 8. This CDR3 contains 14 residues. Here the CDR3 reads CASSPTGQGPEQYF. The DNA of the CDR3 is TGCGCCAGCAGCCCCACGGGACAGGGACCCGAGCAGTACTTC.